This entry concerns a single T cell receptor beta chain. These data come from a study of shared T cell receptors in the human thymus. TCRdb's copy holds only in-frame clones and misses some; the assay was immunoSEQ multiplex PCR. The top ten hold 0.0095% to 0.013% of the sample, which has some 760,000 clones, 70% to 90% seen once. Germline V CDR1 and CDR2: SGHDN, FVKESK. This CDR3 has 14 residues. With 0 bases removed from V and 7 bases from J, the gap between germline ends came to 12 bases. This sample was also put to use in a study of human thymus T cells. That investigation notes: Resections were taken during corrective heart surgery, and the thymus tissue came from these. Repertoires from thymus and blood appeared to show biased V and J gene usage. As related research reported, thymic repertoires overlapped highly among unrelated individuals.

The V gene is TRBV14, the J gene TRBJ1-2; no clear D. The specimen sequenced was thymocytes. This receptor was identified in a girl under two years old with a congenital heart defect. Here the CDR3 reads CASSQDHGWAGYTF. In DNA form, the CDR3 reads TGTGCCAGCAGCCAAGATCATGGATGGGCTGGCTACACCTTC.